The clone carrying this TCR beta chain was observed once. The antigen is not known. The CDR3 has 15 residues. The junction had 4 bases not matched to a gene; V was cut back by 4 bases and J by 2 bases. CDR1 is KGHSH, CDR2 LQKENI, per germline. This specimen belongs to a study of cytomegalovirus exposure and HLA in healthy donors. Study-wide points: The availability of immune exposure information extended only to CMV serostatus. Later on, an analysis showed TCR association rates differing by HLA locus, with DRB1 the most and HLA-C the fewest. The study flagged about 150 TCR beta chains as cytomegalovirus-associated.

With 60 Vbeta and 13 Jbeta primers, the PCR was carried out. Profiled with immunoSEQ multiplex PCR; TCRdb holds only in-frame clones, not every one. The sample includes about 140,000 clones, around 80% of them seen just once. The sample comprised PBMCs. This clonotype originated in a man under 40 in good health. The chain employs TRBV18 and TRBJ2-2, with TRBD1 matching over 7 bases. Here the CDR3 DNA reads TGTGCCAGCTCACGGACAGGTCCAAACACCGGGGAGCTGTTTTTT. It encodes CASSRTGPNTGELFF.